These 24 T cell receptor beta chains were sequenced from one sample in a study of blood T cell repertoires in COVID-19. Sequencing was performed with immunoSEQ multiplex PCR; in TCRdb, only in-frame clones are kept and a portion is missing. The data hold approximately 250,000 clones, with about 88% observed a single time. Sequenced: peripheral blood. These TCRs come from a man aged 25-45 years with active or convalescent COVID-19.

The chain has TRBV6-5 and TRBJ2-7, with TRBD2 matching 12 bases. V lost 6 bases, J lost 6 bases, and 9 bases stayed unmatched. CDR1 and CDR2 (germline): MNHEY, SVGAGI. CDR3 size: 15 residues. CDR3 sequence: CASSLAGGRTSEQYF. The CDR3 DNA is TGTGCCAGCAGCCTAGCGGGGGGGCGGACTTCCGAGCAGTACTTC.

CDR3 in amino acids: CASSLDRTGVSGYGYTF. DNA for the CDR3: TGTGCCAGCAGCTTAGATCGGACAGGGGTTTCTGGCTATGGCTACACCTTC. The chain uses TRBV11-2 and TRBJ1-2; 9 nucleotides match TRBD1. The germline V gene has CDR1 SGHAT and CDR2 FQNNGV. This CDR3 comprises 17 residues. J was trimmed by 4 bases and V by 0 bases; bases with no gene match: 9.

This sequence joins TRBV12-3 or TRBV12-4 and TRBJ2-7; a possible D gene is TRBD1 (6 bases). Trimming removed 6 bases at V and 4 bases at J, with 10 bases between. This CDR3 contains 12 residues. The CDR3 reads CASSWGQYEQYF. CDR3 DNA: TGTGCCAGCAGCTGGGGGCAATACGAGCAGTACTTC.

The chain joins TRBV18 to TRBJ1-6; 8 nucleotides line up with TRBD1. The CDR3 extends over 14 amino acids. Germline CDR1 is KGHSH and CDR2 is LQKENI. J gave up 15 bases and V 4 bases, and 11 bases lay outside the gene matches. CDR3 sequence reads: CASSRGQAPPLLHF. CDR3 DNA sequence: TGTGCCAGCTCACGGGGACAGGCTCCCCCTCTCCTCCACTTT.

The V call is TRBV10-1, the J call TRBJ2-7; 10 positions match TRBD1. V dropped 10 bases and J dropped 4; count of bases not matched to a gene: 10. CDR3 size: 14 residues. Germline V gene data show CDR1 as WNHNN and CDR2 as SYGVQD (reference sequence). The CDR3 reads CAITTEGQGYEQYF. The CDR3 DNA reads TGCGCCATTACTACGGAGGGACAGGGGTACGAGCAGTACTTC.

V usage is TRBV12-3 or TRBV12-4 and J usage is TRBJ1-2, with D possibly being TRBD1 (5 bases). V lost 3 bases and J 8 bases, leaving 10 bases between the germline ends. The CDR3 is made up of 12 amino acids. This CDR3 is CASSFVGVGYTF. The CDR3 nucleotides read TGTGCCAGCAGTTTCGTAGGGGTAGGCTACACCTTC.

The rearrangement links TRBV9 to TRBJ1-6; D not certain. Germline-derived CDR1 and CDR2 are SGDLS and YYNGEE. This CDR3 is built from 15 residues. V was shortened by 0 bases and J by 8 bases, with 12 bases between the two germline ends. DNA for the CDR3: TGTGCCAGCAGCGTAGGCAATTCAGATGATTCACCCCTCCACTTT. Its translation is CASSVGNSDDSPLHF.

The rearrangement uses TRBV14 and TRBJ2-7; 8 bases fit TRBD1. Germline CDR1 and CDR2: SGHDN and FVKESK. CDR3 length: 15 amino acids. J gave up 5 bases and V 5 bases, and 11 bases lay outside the gene matches. The CDR3 bases are TGTGCCAGCAGCTTTAGGACAGGGCTGAAGAACGAGCAGTACTTC. Translated, it gives CASSFRTGLKNEQYF. Using reference TRBV14 and TRBJ2-7 for the parts outside the CDR3, the full variable domain is EAGVTQFPSHSVIEKGQTVTLRCDPISGHDNLYWYRRVMGKEIKFLLHFVKESKQDESGMPNNRFLAERTGGTYSTLKVQPAELEDSGVYFCASSFRTGLKNEQYFGPGTRLTVT.

The genes are TRBV5-4 and TRBJ2-5; D may be TRBD2 (6 bases). V was shortened by 4 bases and J by 2 bases, with 12 bases between the two germline ends. The CDR3 is 14 amino acids. The germline gives CDR1 SGHNT, CDR2 YYREEE (reference sequence). The DNA of the CDR3 is TGTGCCAGCAGCCCCAGCGGGCGTCAAGAGACCCAGTACTTC. It translates to CASSPSGRQETQYF.

The V gene is TRBV9, the J gene TRBJ2-3, with 7 nucleotides matching TRBD2. The CDR3 spans 15 residues. CDR1 is SGDLS, CDR2 YYNGEE, per germline. The V segment lost 4 bases and the J segment 2 bases; nucleotides outside the gene matches: 7. The CDR3 loop reads CASSHRAGNTDTQYF. CDR3 coding DNA: TGTGCCAGCAGCCACCGAGCGGGGAACACAGATACGCAGTATTTT.

The J gene is TRBJ1-5, the V gene TRBV25-1; no definite D call. Germline lookup yields CDR1 MGHDK and CDR2 SYGVNS. Trimming cost V 0 bases and J 0 bases, with 3 bases left between them. The CDR3 loop spans 14 amino acids. Written as DNA, the CDR3 is TGTGCCAGCAGTGAATATAATAGCAATCAGCCCCAGCATTTT. This sequence encodes CASSEYNSNQPQHF.

The V gene is TRBV6-1, the J gene TRBJ1-3; 7 nucleotides match TRBD1. The V gene's germline CDR1 is MNHNS and CDR2 SASEGT. The trim removed 3 bases at V and 3 bases at J, leaving 5 bases unmatched. The CDR3 consists of 15 residues. CDR3 in DNA: TGTGCCAGCAGTGATGACAGGGTATATGGAAACACCATATATTTT. It is translated as CASSDDRVYGNTIYF.

On this clone: Other DNA sequences in this specimen translate into the identical CDR3. The rearrangement uses TRBV7-2 and TRBJ1-5; no definite D call. V dropped 1 base and J dropped 4 bases, with 5 bases sitting between them. CDR1 is SGHTA and CDR2 is FQGNSA in the germline V gene. The CDR3 is made up of 13 amino acids. The CDR3 nucleotides read TGTGCCAGCAGCTTAGATCTTAATCAGCCCCAGCATTTT. This encodes CASSLDLNQPQHF.

This chain links TRBV5-4 with TRBJ1-1; D call uncertain. The CDR3 contains 17 residues. Germline V gene sequence: CDR1 SGHNT, CDR2 YYREEE (reference sequence). V lost 0 bases and J 0 bases, leaving 15 bases between the germline ends. The CDR3 here is CASSLDSPIDLNTEAFF. CDR3 nucleotide sequence: TGTGCCAGCAGCTTGGATTCCCCCATCGACTTGAACACTGAAGCTTTCTTT.

The rearrangement links TRBV3-1 (or the pseudogene TRBV3-2) to TRBJ2-7; D uncertain. Germline assignment: CDR1 LGHDT and CDR2 YNNKEL (reference sequence). The CDR3 extends over 13 amino acids. The V and J ends lost 1 base and 2 bases respectively, with 6 bases between them. CDR3 in DNA: TGTGCCAGCAGCCAAGTTCTCCCCTACGAGCAGTACTTC. Translated, it gives CASSQVLPYEQYF.

This chain joins TRBV3-1 (or the pseudogene TRBV3-2) and TRBJ1-1, with D possibly being TRBD1 (6 bases). Germline lookup yields CDR1 LGHDT and CDR2 YNNKEL (reference sequence). CDR3 size: 14 residues. Trimming took off 4 bases at V and 0 bases at J, with 9 bases between the two ends. The CDR3 spells CASSPTGMNTEAFF. CDR3 bases: TGTGCCAGCAGCCCGACAGGAATGAACACTGAAGCTTTCTTT.

This rearrangement joins TRBV30 to TRBJ2-5; tentatively, D is TRBD1 or TRBD2 (5 bases each). Trimming pared 5 bases from V and 5 bases from J, leaving 15 bases between. The CDR3 consists of 13 residues. Germline V gene data show CDR1 as GTSNPN and CDR2 as SVGIG (reference sequence). This CDR3 reads CAWGGWPGETQYF. CDR3 DNA: TGTGCCTGGGGGGGATGGCCGGGGGAGACCCAGTACTTC.

This chain uses TRBV27 with TRBJ1-5; D is perhaps TRBD1 (6 bases). The V end was cut by 0 bases, the J end by 0 bases, with 12 bases between. The CDR3 runs to 17 residues. CDR1 MNHEY and CDR2 SMNVEV come from the germline V gene (reference sequence). For the CDR3, the DNA is TGTGCCAGCAGTTTATCCGCAGGGGCTTATAGCAATCAGCCCCAGCATTTT. Its protein is CASSLSAGAYSNQPQHF.

The chain links TRBV4-3 to TRBJ1-2; TRBD1 is a possible D gene (5 bases). The CDR3 loop spans 14 amino acids. From germline, CDR1 is LGHNA and CDR2 YSLEER. Trimming took off 0 bases at V and 6 bases at J, with 11 bases between the two ends. CDR3: CASSQDILGHGYTF. The CDR3 coding sequence is TGCGCCAGCAGCCAAGATATTCTGGGGCATGGCTACACCTTC.

The chain couples TRBV5-1 to TRBJ1-2; possibly TRBD1 for D (6 bases). Germline loops: CDR1 SGHRS, CDR2 YFSETQ. The CDR3 is made up of 14 amino acids. Trimming took off 4 bases at V and 3 bases at J, with 13 bases between the two ends. As DNA, the CDR3 is TGCGCCAGCAGCGGTGTACAGGGTGACTATGGCTACACCTTC. This codes for CASSGVQGDYGYTF.

The J gene is TRBJ2-2, the V gene TRBV24-1, with 7 positions matching TRBD2. CDR1 and CDR2 from the germline V gene are KGHDR and SFDVKD. This CDR3 comprises 17 residues. V lost 3 bases and J lost 1; bases outside the gene matches: 7. CDR3 loop: CATSDKGQRGNTGELFF. The CDR3 region has the DNA TGTGCCACCAGTGATAAGGGCCAGCGGGGGAACACCGGGGAGCTGTTTTTT.

This chain links TRBV6-2 or TRBV6-3 with TRBJ2-1, with TRBD1 matching 8 bases. The CDR3 sequence is 16 residues long. Trimming cost V 0 bases and J 6 bases; bases outside gene matches: 7. Germline-derived CDR1 and CDR2 are MNHEY and SVGEGT. CDR3 sequence reads: CASSYSRQGAFNEQFF. The DNA of the CDR3 is TGTGCCAGCAGTTACTCTAGGCAGGGGGCCTTCAATGAGCAGTTCTTC.

V and J are TRBV6-8 and TRBJ1-1, with D maybe TRBD1 (6 bases). V dropped 6 bases and J dropped 4 bases, with 15 bases sitting between them. Germline V gene sequence: CDR1 MNHGY, CDR2 SAAAGT. CDR3 size: 14 residues. The CDR3 here is CASRRGTKFTEAFF. In DNA, the CDR3 is TGTGCCAGCAGGCGAGGGACAAAATTCACTGAAGCTTTCTTT.

The gene calls are TRBV6-5 and TRBJ2-5, with D perhaps matching TRBD2 (6 bases). In germline, CDR1 is MNHEY, CDR2 SVGAGI. The CDR3 totals 12 residues. V lost 8 bases, J lost 1 base, and 8 bases lay in between. DNA of the CDR3: TGTGCCAGCGGAGGGTTCCAAGAGACCCAGTACTTC. Residues: CASGGFQETQYF.